This T cell receptor beta chain was captured by sequencing in a study of neurological immune-mediated disorders. Regarding this clonotype: The antigen remains unidentified.

Documented time point: longitudinal time-point 1 (baseline). 5'RACE employing 10-nucleotide random UMIs yielded the cDNA. TCRdb called the 5' RACE reads again in MiXCR, with one record for every CDR3 protein. In the table there are 50,000 to 70,000 distinct CDR3 sequences, about 11% of which are singletons. The CDR3 totals 12 residues. Germline V gene lookup returns CDR1 KGHSH and CDR2 LQKENI. V gave up 0 bases and J gave up 8 bases, with 7 bases separating them. General study results and limits: Falling below healthy controls, multiple sclerosis showed the least TCR clonal expansion, while HTLV-1-associated myelopathy showed the most.

The sample consisted of PBMCs. The chain couples TRBV18 to TRBJ1-1; D is unclear. This receptor was obtained from a male donor with HTLV-1-associated myelopathy (HAM/TSP). The CDR3, as DNA: TGTGCCAGCTCACCACCCGCGTCCGAAGCTTTCTTT. Its translation is CASSPPASEAFF. Complete variable domain (other parts from reference TRBV18 and TRBJ1-1): NAGVMQNPRHLVRRRGQEARLRCSPMKGHSHVYWYRQLPEEGLKFMVYLQKENIIDESGMPKERFSAEFPKEGPSILRIQQVVRGDSAAYFCASSPPASEAFFGQGTRLTVV.